What follows is one TCR beta chain and its context. Its specificity is unknown. It was with a sample-barcoded 5' primer and a J-beta primer mix that a second PCR of roughly 7 to 12 cycles was run. Each cDNA molecule was tagged by a template-switch adaptor with 12 random nucleotides. TCRdb re-called the 5' RACE reads with MiXCR, one entry per CDR3 protein. Of some 1,800,000 distinct CDR3 sequences listed, roughly two fifths are singletons. This specimen belongs to a study of blood T cells in healthy people across ages. The CDR3 spans 15 residues. The germline V and J ends were trimmed by 0 bases and 1 base, with 10 bases remaining between them. CDR1 and CDR2 from the germline V gene are SEHNR and FQNEAQ (reference sequence). Study results and caveats: While age rose, TCR beta diversity per million T cells dropped in a roughly linear way. The study could not conclusively compare naive and antigen-experienced cells, given its unsorted PBMCs.

The chain couples TRBV7-9 to TRBJ2-7; D possibly corresponds to TRBD2 (6 bases). The sample consisted of blood. This TCR came from a human donor in good health. The CDR3 sequence is CASSLALASSYEQYF. The CDR3 nucleotides read TGTGCCAGCAGCTTAGCACTAGCTTCATCCTACGAGCAGTACTTC. The whole variable domain, remainder taken from reference TRBV7-9 and TRBJ2-7, is DTGVSQNPRHKITKRGQNVTFRCDPISEHNRLYWYRQTLGQGPEFLTYFQNEAQLEKSRLLSDRFSAERPKGSFSTLEIQRTEQGDSAMYLCASSLALASSYEQYFGPGTRLTVT.